The 23 T cell receptor beta chains in this list originate from one sample, sequenced in a study of shared clonotypes between healthy human individuals. Produced via immunoSEQ multiplex PCR; TCRdb's table is partial and in-frame only. The sample records roughly 2,000,000 clones, approximately 92% being singletons. Positive CCR7 selection of CD45RO-negative cells yielded the naive CD8 cells, and terminally differentiated effector memory CD45RA+ cells were excluded. The sample comprised naive CD8+ T cells from PBMCs. These receptors were obtained from a man aged 18 to 30 in good health. Some clones in this sample may be carry-over from other donors' samples.

About this clone: Within the sample, other DNA sequences also encode this same CDR3. The chain couples TRBV6-5 to TRBJ2-7; D is uncertain. Germline assignment: CDR1 MNHEY and CDR2 SVGAGI. The V end lost 2 bases, the J end lost 3 bases, and 8 bases lay between the germline ends. The length of the CDR3 is 13 residues. The CDR3 DNA reads as TGTGCCAGCAGTTACGGGCGCGGCTACGAGCAGTACTTC. Amino acids: CASSYGRGYEQYF.

A single count supports this clone. The chain couples TRBV2 to TRBJ2-6, with D possibly TRBD2 on 7 matching bases. Germline CDR1 reads SNHLY; CDR2 reads FYNNEI. CDR3 length equals 16 residues. Trimming took off 3 bases at V and 2 bases at J, with 11 bases between the two ends. CDR3 protein: CASSEGGAPGANVLTF. CDR3 in DNA: TGTGCCAGCAGTGAGGGGGGGGCCCCTGGGGCCAACGTCCTGACTTTC.

This clone was observed a few times. This chain connects TRBV27 to TRBJ1-2; D perhaps matches TRBD1 (5 bases). The V and J ends lost 4 bases and 7 bases respectively, with 13 bases between them. The CDR3 runs to 13 residues. CDR1 is MNHEY, CDR2 SMNVEV, per germline (reference sequence). CDR3 nucleotide sequence: TGTGCCAGCAGTTCGGGGGGTACCGGTGGCTACACCTTC. This sequence encodes CASSSGGTGGYTF.

In its sample, this clone was seen once. The DNA for the CDR3 is TGTGCCTGGGTGCCCACGTGGAGACAAGAGACCCAGTACTTC. It is translated as CAWVPTWRQETQYF. The chain has TRBV30 and TRBJ2-5; the D is unclear. The CDR3 is 14 residues long. Trimming removed 5 bases at V and 2 bases at J, with 15 bases between. Germline lookup yields CDR1 GTSNPN and CDR2 SVGIG (reference sequence). The full variable domain, with the rest looked up from reference TRBV30 and TRBJ2-5, is SQTIHQWPATLVQPVGSPLSLECTVEGTSNPNLYWYRQAAGRGLQLLFYSVGIGQISSEVPQNLSASRPQDRQFILSSKKLLLSDSGFYLCAWVPTWRQETQYFGPGTRLLVL.

The V and J genes are TRBV9 and TRBJ1-1; D gene unclear. Germline lookup yields CDR1 SGDLS and CDR2 YYNGEE. There are 14 residues in the CDR3. V was cut by 4 bases and J by 1 base, with 11 bases left in between. The CDR3 loop is CASSPQGRNTEAFF. The CDR3 DNA is TGTGCCAGCAGCCCACAAGGACGGAACACTGAAGCTTTCTTT.

The J gene is TRBJ2-5, the V gene TRBV7-9; TRBD1 matches at 8 bases. Trimming at V came to 3 bases and at J to 3 bases, leaving 6 bases not matched to a gene. CDR1 and CDR2 (germline): SEHNR, FQNEAQ (reference sequence). The CDR3 covers 15 residues. The DNA for the CDR3 is TGTGCCAGCAGCTTCGAGGGGACAGGAAAAGAGACCCAGTACTTC. Its translation is CASSFEGTGKETQYF.

The rearrangement joins TRBV6-5 to TRBJ2-1; 8 bases align to TRBD2. Looked up from germline, CDR1 is MNHEY and CDR2 is SVGAGI. There are 15 residues in the CDR3. Trimming removed 5 bases from V and 6 bases from J; junction bases left unmatched: 9. CDR3 nucleotide sequence: TGTGCCAGCAGTGTAAACCGGGAGGGCGTCAATGAGCAGTTCTTC. It yields the protein CASSVNREGVNEQFF.

The chain recombines TRBV28 with TRBJ2-7; D remains ambiguous. In germline, CDR1 is MDHEN, CDR2 SYDVKM. The CDR3 has 14 residues. V was trimmed by 4 bases and J by 3 bases, leaving 13 bases between them. In nucleotides, the CDR3 is TGTGCCAGCAGTTCGACCCCGGCAAACTACGAGCAGTACTTC. Translated: CASSSTPANYEQYF.

The chain is built from TRBV28 and TRBJ2-7, with D perhaps matching TRBD1 or TRBD2 (5 bases each). The germline V gene encodes CDR1 MDHEN and CDR2 SYDVKM. The CDR3 loop spans 13 amino acids. Trimming removed 6 bases from V and 4 bases from J, with 13 bases in between. This CDR3 reads CASSPGTKYEQYF. For the CDR3, the DNA is TGTGCCAGCAGCCCCGGGACGAAGTACGAGCAGTACTTC.

A note on this clone: Within the sample, other DNA sequences also encode this same CDR3. V and J are TRBV9 and TRBJ2-6; no clear D. Trimming cost V 0 bases and J 0 bases, with 7 bases left between them. CDR1 and CDR2 from the germline V gene are SGDLS and YYNGEE. The CDR3 consists of 16 residues. CDR3: CASSVARSSGANVLTF. The CDR3 region has the DNA TGTGCCAGCAGCGTAGCTAGGAGCTCTGGGGCCAACGTCCTGACTTTC.

This clone has more than one count but fewer than ten. This sequence joins TRBV5-1 and TRBJ2-7, with TRBD1 matching 7 bases. The CDR3 is 13 residues long. The trim removed 0 bases at V and 7 bases at J, leaving 4 bases unmatched. The germline CDR1 and CDR2 sequences are SGHRS and YFSETQ. The CDR3 is CASSLEGAGEQYF. The CDR3 DNA sequence: TGCGCCAGCAGCTTGGAGGGGGCTGGGGAGCAGTACTTC.

J is TRBJ1-1 and V is TRBV30; perhaps TRBD1 as D (5 bases). Germline V lookup: CDR1 GTSNPN, CDR2 SVGIG (reference sequence). V lost 0 bases to trimming and J lost 7 bases, with 12 bases between them. This CDR3 is 13 amino acids long. For the CDR3, the DNA is TGTGCCTGGAGTGTACAGCAGGGAAATGAAGCTTTCTTT. Protein product: CAWSVQQGNEAFF.

The V call is TRBV7-8, the J call TRBJ2-2, with D hard to call. The length of the CDR3 is 13 residues. With 1 base removed from V and 11 bases from J, the gap between germline ends came to 11 bases. Germline loops: CDR1 SGHVS, CDR2 FQNEAQ. CDR3 amino acids: CASSLEGHRELFF. For the CDR3, the DNA is TGTGCCAGCAGCTTAGAGGGCCATCGCGAGCTGTTTTTT.

The gene calls are TRBV19 and TRBJ2-5; 14 nucleotides align to TRBD2. The assigned J gene may be wrong: the sequence end matches TRBJ2-7 better. There are 15 residues in the CDR3. The germline gives CDR1 LNHDA, CDR2 SQIVND (reference sequence). CDR3 in DNA: TGTGCCAGTAGCCACGGGACTAGCGGGAGTTACGAGCAGTACTTC. It specifies CASSHGTSGSYEQYF.

The chain combines TRBV7-9 with TRBJ1-2; D uncertain. The CDR3 has 12 amino acids. Trimming left V 5 bases short and J 4 bases short, with 8 bases between. Germline-derived CDR1 and CDR2 are SEHNR and FQNEAQ (reference sequence). The CDR3: CASSAGSYGYTF. The DNA of the CDR3 is TGTGCCAGCAGCGCAGGTTCCTATGGCTACACCTTC.

The V call is TRBV2, the J call TRBJ1-1; D uncertain. Germline V gene sequence: CDR1 SNHLY, CDR2 FYNNEI. This CDR3 has 10 residues. With 6 bases removed from V and 7 bases from J, the gap between germline ends came to 6 bases. For the CDR3, the DNA is TGTGCCAGCAGCCGTCTTGAAGCTTTCTTT. It is translated as CASSRLEAFF.

The J gene is TRBJ2-7, the V gene TRBV9; D ambiguous. Germline assignment: CDR1 SGDLS and CDR2 YYNGEE. The CDR3 is made up of 15 amino acids. V was shortened by 2 bases and J by 3 bases, with 15 bases between the two germline ends. The CDR3 DNA sequence: TGTGCCAGCAGCGTTTCCGACGGAGAGGTCTACGAGCAGTACTTC. It translates to CASSVSDGEVYEQYF.

The chain has TRBV9 and TRBJ2-4; the D is unclear. V lost 2 bases and J 6 bases, leaving 15 bases between the germline ends. The CDR3 loop spans 15 amino acids. The germline CDR1 and CDR2 sequences are SGDLS and YYNGEE. This CDR3 reads CASSVSQSSRNIQYF. The CDR3 DNA is TGTGCCAGCAGCGTGTCGCAGAGTTCGAGAAACATTCAGTACTTC.

The rearrangement uses TRBV9 and TRBJ2-7, with TRBD2 identical over 14 bases. CDR3 length equals 19 residues. CDR1 is SGDLS, CDR2 YYNGEE, per germline. The V and J ends lost 4 bases and 6 bases, in that order; junction bases with no gene match: 18. Here the CDR3 DNA reads TGTGCCAGCAGCCCCCTAGGAGGGACTAGCGGGAGCTTTGGTAGCGAGCAGTACTTC. The encoded protein is CASSPLGGTSGSFGSEQYF.

This sequence joins TRBV5-1 and TRBJ1-1; 10 nucleotides line up with TRBD1. The J segment lost 6 bases and the V segment lost 2 bases, leaving 4 bases of the junction unmatched. Germline CDR1 is SGHRS and CDR2 is YFSETQ. The length of the CDR3 is 14 residues. CDR3 sequence (DNA): TGCGCCAGCAGCTTACTCGGACAGGGGGCTGAAGCTTTCTTT. Encoded protein: CASSLLGQGAEAFF.

The chain couples TRBV4-1 to TRBJ2-7, with 7 bases that match TRBD2. V was pared by 1 base and J by 4 bases, with 7 bases of the junction left unmatched. CDR1 is MGHRA and CDR2 is YSYEKL in the germline V gene. CDR3 length equals 15 residues. For the CDR3, the DNA is TGCGCCAGCAGCCAAGGTGCGGGAGAATCGTACGAGCAGTACTTC. Translating gives CASSQGAGESYEQYF.

The rearrangement uses TRBV15 and TRBJ2-7; D is unresolved. Germline CDR1 is LNHNV and CDR2 is YYDKDF (reference sequence). V was cut by 4 bases and J by 1 base, with 11 bases left in between. CDR3 size: 14 residues. The CDR3, as DNA: TGTGCCACCAGCACCCCAGAGATTTCCTACGAGCAGTACTTC. The encoded protein is CATSTPEISYEQYF.

The CDR3: CASSSAVEETQYF. The CDR3 DNA reads TGTGCCAGCAGCTCCGCTGTGGAAGAGACCCAGTACTTC. The V and J genes are TRBV7-7 and TRBJ2-5; D not resolved. The length of the CDR3 is 13 residues. V was pared by 4 bases and J by 3 bases, with 9 bases between. CDR1 is SSHAT and CDR2 is FNYEAQ in the germline V gene (reference sequence).